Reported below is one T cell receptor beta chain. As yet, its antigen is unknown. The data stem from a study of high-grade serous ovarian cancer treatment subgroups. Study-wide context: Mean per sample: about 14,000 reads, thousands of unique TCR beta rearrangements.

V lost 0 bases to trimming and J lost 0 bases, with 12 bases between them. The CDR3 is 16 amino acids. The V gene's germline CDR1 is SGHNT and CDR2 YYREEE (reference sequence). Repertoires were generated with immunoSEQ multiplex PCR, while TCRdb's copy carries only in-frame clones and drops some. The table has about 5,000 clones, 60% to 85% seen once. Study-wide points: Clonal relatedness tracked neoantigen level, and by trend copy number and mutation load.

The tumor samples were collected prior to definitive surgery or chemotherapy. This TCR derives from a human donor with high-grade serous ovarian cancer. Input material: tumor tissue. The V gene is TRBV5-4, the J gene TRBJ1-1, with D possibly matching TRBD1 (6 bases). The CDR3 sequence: CASSLGGGSMNTEAFF. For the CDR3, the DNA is TGTGCCAGCAGCTTGGGGGGGGGCAGCATGAACACTGAAGCTTTCTTT.